This T cell receptor (beta chain) was recovered during a study of Ad26.COV2.S vaccination and SARS-CoV-2 variants. Study-wide findings and caveats: Whether participants received vaccine or placebo, their non-spike TCR breadth was similar. Measures of TCR breadth and depth may have fallen short of total T cell responses.

On this clone: Its antigen remains unidentified.

TCRdb's copy holds only in-frame clones and misses some; the assay was immunoSEQ multiplex PCR. Counted here are over 85,000 clones, 60% to 85% occurring once; the ten biggest clones make up approximately 15%. The starting material was peripheral blood, obtained after recovery from COVID-19. The TCR was taken from a human donor who had recovered from COVID-19.

This chain's CDR3 is CASREGLGNYGYTF. The CDR3 nucleotides read TGTGCCAGCAGGGAGGGGCTCGGTAACTATGGCTACACCTTC. The chain joins TRBV28 to TRBJ1-2; possibly TRBD1 for D (5 bases). The germline V gene encodes CDR1 MDHEN and CDR2 SYDVKM. The ends were cut back, 6 bases at V and 1 base at J, with 12 bases in the middle. The CDR3 contains 14 residues.